The rows below give T cell receptor beta chains drawn from one sample of a study of naive and memory T cell subsets. TCRdb passed the UMI-ligation and nested PCR reads through MiXCR, listing each CDR3 protein once. The top ten hold around 0.63% of the sample, which has over 130,000 distinct CDR3 sequences, more than 15% seen once. The sequenced material came from naive CD8+ T cells from blood. All receptors come from a human donor in good health. CDR3s include the opening cysteine and the closing phenylalanine or tryptophan. A D gene is named only where the DNA matches it firmly. Rows give clone size only sometimes, using once, few, many, or a class for an expanded clone.

clone_size: .
j_call: TRBJ2-1
v_call: TRBV20-1
d_call: TRBD1
cdr3_aa: CSATTGESSYNEQFF
cdr3_nt: TGCAGTGCTACGACAGGGGAGAGCTCCTACAATGAGCAGTTCTTC

clone_size: few
j_call: TRBJ2-7
v_call: TRBV20-1
d_call: .
cdr3_aa: CSAREGGQFYEQYF
cdr3_nt: TGCAGTGCTAGAGAGGGGGGACAATTCTACGAGCAGTACTTC

clone_size: .
j_call: TRBJ2-3
v_call: TRBV28
d_call: .
cdr3_aa: CASSSGTPSTDTQYF
cdr3_nt: TGTGCCAGCAGTTCCGGGACACCTAGCACAGATACGCAGTATTTT

clone_size: many
j_call: TRBJ1-1
v_call: TRBV29-1
d_call: .
cdr3_aa: CSVVEQGNTEAFF
cdr3_nt: TGCAGCGTTGTGGAACAGGGGAACACTGAAGCTTTCTTT

clone_size: few
j_call: TRBJ2-7
v_call: TRBV27
d_call: .
cdr3_aa: CASSLSRGTYEQYF
cdr3_nt: TGTGCCAGCAGTTTATCGCGAGGGACCTACGAGCAGTACTTC

clone_size: .
j_call: TRBJ1-1
v_call: TRBV12-3/TRBV12-4
d_call: TRBD1
cdr3_aa: CASSSGTGVNTEAFF
cdr3_nt: TGTGCCAGCAGTTCCGGGACAGGAGTGAACACTGAAGCTTTCTTT

clone_size: few
j_call: TRBJ2-7
v_call: TRBV27
d_call: TRBD2
cdr3_aa: CASSLSGLAGVYEQYF
cdr3_nt: TGTGCCAGCAGTTTATCGGGGCTAGCGGGAGTCTACGAGCAGTACTTC

clone_size: .
j_call: TRBJ2-3
v_call: TRBV6-5
d_call: .
cdr3_aa: CASSYFQGKTDTQYF
cdr3_nt: TGTGCCAGCAGTTATTTCCAGGGAAAGACAGATACGCAGTATTTT

clone_size: few
j_call: TRBJ2-3
v_call: TRBV28
d_call: .
cdr3_aa: CASTERVDTDTQYF
cdr3_nt: TGTGCCAGCACCGAGAGGGTAGATACAGATACGCAGTATTTT

clone_size: .
j_call: TRBJ1-2
v_call: TRBV6-5
d_call: TRBD1
cdr3_aa: CASRLGQGTPYGYTF
cdr3_nt: TGTGCCAGCAGATTGGGACAGGGAACTCCCTATGGCTACACCTTC

clone_size: many
j_call: TRBJ1-2
v_call: TRBV5-6
d_call: .
cdr3_aa: CASSLTEGRVGYTF
cdr3_nt: TGTGCCAGCAGCTTGACCGAGGGGCGCGTTGGCTACACCTTC

clone_size: once
j_call: TRBJ2-5
v_call: TRBV15
d_call: TRBD2
cdr3_aa: CATSRGSGPIQETQYF
cdr3_nt: TGTGCCACCAGCAGAGGTAGCGGGCCTATCCAAGAGACCCAGTACTTC

clone_size: few
j_call: TRBJ2-1
v_call: TRBV29-1
d_call: TRBD1
cdr3_aa: CSVGTGGEYNEQFF
cdr3_nt: TGCAGCGTTGGGACAGGGGGGGAATACAATGAGCAGTTCTTC

clone_size: .
j_call: TRBJ1-1
v_call: TRBV29-1
d_call: .
cdr3_aa: CSVVLRAGDTEAFF
cdr3_nt: TGCAGCGTTGTCCTTAGGGCTGGAGACACTGAAGCTTTCTTT

clone_size: .
j_call: TRBJ2-7
v_call: TRBV28
d_call: .
cdr3_aa: CASSPHVWYEQYF
cdr3_nt: TGTGCCAGCAGCCCCCATGTTTGGTACGAGCAGTACTTC

clone_size: .
j_call: TRBJ1-1
v_call: TRBV7-6
d_call: .
cdr3_aa: CASSFGGPNTEAFF
cdr3_nt: TGTGCCAGCAGCTTTGGGGGACCGAACACTGAAGCTTTCTTT

clone_size: .
j_call: TRBJ2-1
v_call: TRBV2
d_call: TRBD1
cdr3_aa: CASPRTGVSEDQFF
cdr3_nt: TGTGCCAGCCCCAGGACAGGGGTCTCCGAGGATCAGTTCTTC

clone_size: .
j_call: TRBJ2-4
v_call: TRBV12-3/TRBV12-4
d_call: TRBD1
cdr3_aa: CASSQAGTGTKNIQYF
cdr3_nt: TGTGCCAGCAGTCAAGCCGGGACAGGGACCAAAAACATTCAGTACTTC

clone_size: .
j_call: TRBJ1-2
v_call: TRBV20-1
d_call: .
cdr3_aa: CSPKNPGINYGYTF
cdr3_nt: TGCAGTCCCAAGAACCCGGGAATAAACTATGGCTACACCTTC

clone_size: few
j_call: TRBJ1-2
v_call: TRBV12-3/TRBV12-4
d_call: TRBD1
cdr3_aa: CASSLAGGGYGYTF
cdr3_nt: TGTGCCAGCAGTTTAGCAGGGGGCGGCTATGGCTACACCTTC

clone_size: .
j_call: TRBJ2-1
v_call: TRBV6-6
d_call: .
cdr3_aa: CASSLDFPSSYNEQFF
cdr3_nt: TGTGCCAGCAGCCTGGACTTTCCAAGCTCCTACAATGAGCAGTTCTTC

clone_size: .
j_call: TRBJ2-1
v_call: TRBV11-2
d_call: TRBD1
cdr3_aa: CASSLGTGPSEQFF
cdr3_nt: TGTGCCAGCAGCTTAGGGACAGGGCCAAGTGAGCAGTTCTTC

clone_size: few
j_call: TRBJ1-5
v_call: TRBV6-2/TRBV6-3
d_call: .
cdr3_aa: CASSLVSGPQHF
cdr3_nt: TGTGCCAGCAGCCTAGTAAGCGGGCCCCAGCATTTT

clone_size: .
j_call: TRBJ2-3
v_call: TRBV7-6
d_call: TRBD2
cdr3_aa: CASSLKLAGGPGDTQYF
cdr3_nt: TGTGCCAGCAGCTTAAAACTAGCGGGAGGGCCCGGAGATACGCAGTATTTT

clone_size: .
j_call: TRBJ2-6
v_call: TRBV7-9
d_call: .
cdr3_aa: CASSFGSTSSGANVLTF
cdr3_nt: TGTGCCAGCAGCTTCGGCAGTACTAGCTCTGGGGCCAACGTCCTGACTTTC

clone_size: .
j_call: TRBJ2-1
v_call: TRBV6-1
d_call: TRBD2
cdr3_aa: CASTRLALEDYNEQFF
cdr3_nt: TGTGCCAGCACTCGACTAGCTTTGGAGGATTACAATGAGCAGTTCTTC

clone_size: .
j_call: TRBJ2-2
v_call: TRBV12-3/TRBV12-4
d_call: .
cdr3_aa: CASLRAGELFF
cdr3_nt: TGTGCCAGCCTCCGAGCCGGGGAGCTGTTTTTT

clone_size: few
j_call: TRBJ1-2
v_call: TRBV30
d_call: TRBD1
cdr3_aa: CACNRDREDYGYTF
cdr3_nt: TGTGCCTGCAACCGGGACAGGGAGGACTATGGCTACACCTTC

clone_size: .
j_call: TRBJ2-1
v_call: TRBV19
d_call: TRBD2
cdr3_aa: CASSHGGSSYNEQFF
cdr3_nt: TGTGCCAGTTCTCATGGCGGGAGCTCCTACAATGAGCAGTTCTTC

clone_size: .
j_call: TRBJ2-1
v_call: TRBV25-1
d_call: TRBD1
cdr3_aa: CASSEPTGGNEQFF
cdr3_nt: TGTGCCAGCAGTGAACCAACAGGGGGCAATGAGCAGTTCTTC

clone_size: few
j_call: TRBJ2-7
v_call: TRBV30
d_call: .
cdr3_aa: CAWSVGGPYEQYF
cdr3_nt: TGTGCCTGGAGTGTAGGGGGTCCCTACGAGCAGTACTTC

clone_size: few
j_call: TRBJ2-1
v_call: TRBV29-1
d_call: .
cdr3_aa: CSVEDGQSNEQFF
cdr3_nt: TGCAGCGTTGAAGATGGGCAATCCAATGAGCAGTTCTTC

clone_size: many
j_call: TRBJ2-1
v_call: TRBV27
d_call: TRBD2
cdr3_aa: CASSSSGYLYNEQFF
cdr3_nt: TGTGCCAGCAGTTCTAGCGGGTACCTCTACAATGAGCAGTTCTTC

clone_size: .
j_call: TRBJ2-1
v_call: TRBV7-9
d_call: .
cdr3_aa: CASPGRGYNEQFF
cdr3_nt: TGTGCCAGCCCGGGACGCGGATACAATGAGCAGTTCTTC

clone_size: many
j_call: TRBJ2-1
v_call: TRBV5-6
d_call: TRBD2
cdr3_aa: CASSLDRSGSRYNEQFF
cdr3_nt: TGTGCCAGCAGCCTGGACCGGAGCGGGAGTCGGTACAATGAGCAGTTCTTC

clone_size: few
j_call: TRBJ2-5
v_call: TRBV28
d_call: .
cdr3_aa: CASSLGWAAKETQYF
cdr3_nt: TGTGCCAGCAGTTTAGGCTGGGCAGCCAAAGAGACCCAGTACTTC

clone_size: few
j_call: TRBJ2-1
v_call: TRBV28
d_call: .
cdr3_aa: CATMTGAEQFF
cdr3_nt: TGTGCCACTATGACAGGAGCCGAGCAGTTCTTC

clone_size: .
j_call: TRBJ2-3
v_call: TRBV28
d_call: .
cdr3_aa: CASSPAAEHTDTQYF
cdr3_nt: TGTGCCAGCAGCCCCGCCGCGGAGCACACAGATACGCAGTATTTT

clone_size: many
j_call: TRBJ2-2
v_call: TRBV3-1
d_call: TRBD2
cdr3_aa: CASSQGTSGKVVRTGELFF
cdr3_nt: TGTGCCAGCAGCCAAGGGACTAGCGGGAAGGTTGTCAGGACCGGGGAGCTGTTTTTT

clone_size: many
j_call: TRBJ1-1
v_call: TRBV20-1
d_call: .
cdr3_aa: CSARVMGSEAFF
cdr3_nt: TGCAGTGCTCGTGTTATGGGCTCTGAAGCTTTCTTT

clone_size: .
j_call: TRBJ2-7
v_call: TRBV7-9
d_call: TRBD2
cdr3_aa: CASSLPQSSGDEQYF
cdr3_nt: TGTGCCAGCAGCTTACCCCAATCTAGCGGAGACGAGCAGTACTTC

clone_size: few
j_call: TRBJ2-1
v_call: TRBV19
d_call: TRBD2
cdr3_aa: CASSIKAGGNNEQFF
cdr3_nt: TGTGCCAGTAGTATTAAAGCGGGGGGAAACAATGAGCAGTTCTTC

clone_size: few
j_call: TRBJ2-7
v_call: TRBV23-1
d_call: TRBD1
cdr3_aa: CANRGPTGTDLYEQYF
cdr3_nt: TGCGCCAACCGGGGCCCGACCGGGACAGATTTATACGAGCAGTACTTC

clone_size: many
j_call: TRBJ2-5
v_call: TRBV29-1
d_call: TRBD1
cdr3_aa: CSVEGGQAMQETQYF
cdr3_nt: TGCAGCGTTGAGGGGGGACAGGCGATGCAAGAGACCCAGTACTTC

clone_size: few
j_call: TRBJ2-7
v_call: TRBV15
d_call: .
cdr3_aa: CATSRDGGEEQYF
cdr3_nt: TGTGCCACCAGCAGAGACGGGGGTGAAGAGCAGTACTTC

clone_size: .
j_call: TRBJ2-7
v_call: TRBV27
d_call: .
cdr3_aa: CASSPETGTAYEQYF
cdr3_nt: TGTGCCAGCAGTCCTGAAACAGGCACCGCCTACGAGCAGTACTTC

clone_size: .
j_call: TRBJ1-5
v_call: TRBV27
d_call: .
cdr3_aa: CASSSYDDSNQPQHF
cdr3_nt: TGTGCCAGCAGTTCATACGACGATAGCAATCAGCCCCAGCATTTT

clone_size: .
j_call: TRBJ1-5
v_call: TRBV19
d_call: TRBD1
cdr3_aa: CASSIGQGPQHF
cdr3_nt: TGTGCCAGTAGTATAGGACAGGGGCCCCAGCATTTT

clone_size: .
j_call: TRBJ2-1
v_call: TRBV7-2
d_call: .
cdr3_aa: CASTRDPGVRNEQFF
cdr3_nt: TGTGCCAGCACCCGAGACCCGGGAGTCCGCAATGAGCAGTTCTTC

clone_size: .
j_call: TRBJ2-3
v_call: TRBV15
d_call: .
cdr3_aa: CATSHRVGGTDTQYF
cdr3_nt: TGTGCCACCAGCCACAGGGTTGGTGGCACAGATACGCAGTATTTT

clone_size: .
j_call: TRBJ2-3
v_call: TRBV6-5
d_call: TRBD2
cdr3_aa: CASSYGAGAADTQYF
cdr3_nt: TGTGCCAGCAGTTATGGAGCGGGAGCGGCAGATACGCAGTATTTT

clone_size: .
j_call: TRBJ2-7
v_call: TRBV5-1
d_call: .
cdr3_aa: CASSLAGFNEQYF
cdr3_nt: TGCGCCAGCAGCTTGGCCGGGTTTAACGAGCAGTACTTC

clone_size: few
j_call: TRBJ2-1
v_call: TRBV3-1
d_call: .
cdr3_aa: CASSLTGITYNEQFF
cdr3_nt: TGTGCCAGCAGCTTGACCGGGATCACGTACAATGAGCAGTTCTTC

clone_size: .
j_call: TRBJ1-1
v_call: TRBV10-3
d_call: .
cdr3_aa: CAISESIAGPGAKEAFF
cdr3_nt: TGTGCCATCAGTGAGTCGATCGCCGGTCCTGGGGCTAAAGAAGCTTTCTTT